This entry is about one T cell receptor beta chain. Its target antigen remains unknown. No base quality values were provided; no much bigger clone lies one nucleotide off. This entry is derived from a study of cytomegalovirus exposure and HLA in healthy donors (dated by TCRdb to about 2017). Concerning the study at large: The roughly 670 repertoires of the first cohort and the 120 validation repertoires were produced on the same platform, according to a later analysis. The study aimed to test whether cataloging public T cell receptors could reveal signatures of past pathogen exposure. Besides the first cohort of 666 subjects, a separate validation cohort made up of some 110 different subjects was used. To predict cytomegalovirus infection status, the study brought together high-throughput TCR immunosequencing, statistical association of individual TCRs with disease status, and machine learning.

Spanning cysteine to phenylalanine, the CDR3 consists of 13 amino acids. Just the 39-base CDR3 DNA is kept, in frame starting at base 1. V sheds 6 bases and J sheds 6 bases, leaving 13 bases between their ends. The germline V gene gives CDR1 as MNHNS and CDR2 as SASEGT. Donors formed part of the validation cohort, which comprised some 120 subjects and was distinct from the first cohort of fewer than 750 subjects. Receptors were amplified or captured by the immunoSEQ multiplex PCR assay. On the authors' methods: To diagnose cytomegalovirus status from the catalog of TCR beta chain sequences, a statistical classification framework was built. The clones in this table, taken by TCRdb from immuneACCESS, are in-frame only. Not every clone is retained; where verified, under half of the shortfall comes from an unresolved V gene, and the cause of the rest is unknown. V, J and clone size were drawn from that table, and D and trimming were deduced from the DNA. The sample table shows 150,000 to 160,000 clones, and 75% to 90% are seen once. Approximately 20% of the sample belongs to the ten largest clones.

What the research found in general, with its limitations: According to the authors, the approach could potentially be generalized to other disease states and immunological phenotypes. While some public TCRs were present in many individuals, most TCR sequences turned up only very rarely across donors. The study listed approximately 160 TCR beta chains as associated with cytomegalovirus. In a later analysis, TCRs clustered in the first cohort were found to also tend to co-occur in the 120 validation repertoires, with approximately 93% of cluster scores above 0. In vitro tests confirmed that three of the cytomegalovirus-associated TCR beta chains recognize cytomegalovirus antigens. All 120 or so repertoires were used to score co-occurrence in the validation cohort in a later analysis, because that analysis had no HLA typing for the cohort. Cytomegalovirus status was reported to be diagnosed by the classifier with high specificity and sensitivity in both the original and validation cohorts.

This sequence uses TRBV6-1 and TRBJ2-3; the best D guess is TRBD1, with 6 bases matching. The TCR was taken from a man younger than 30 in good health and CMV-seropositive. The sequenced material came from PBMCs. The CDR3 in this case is CASRRTARDTQYF. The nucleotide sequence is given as TGTGCCAGCAGAAGGACAGCCCGCGATACGCAGTATTTT.